This T cell receptor (beta chain) was recorded in a study of glioma-infiltrating T cells. Study-level background: Before surgery, glioma patients received dexamethasone for at most six days.

This clonotype was counted between two and nine times. The antigen is unknown. CDR1 is SNHLY and CDR2 is FYNNEI in the germline V gene. V shed 11 bases and J 5 bases; nucleotides not matched to a gene: 5. The CDR3 totals 12 residues. The iRepertoire nested amplicon-rescue multiplex PCR amplified TCR alpha and beta CDR3s from RNA. In TCRdb, the multiplex PCR reads were re-called with MiXCR into one record per CDR3 protein. The sample has more than 350,000 distinct CDR3 sequences; around 45% are singletons. Study-level results: Above-expected tissue-blood divergence occurred in all gliomas, most in low-grade ones.

The sequenced sample consisted of glioma tissue, nonneoplastic brain tissue, or PBMCs (not recorded which). The chain combines TRBV2 with TRBJ2-3, with 9 bases identical to TRBD1. This clonotype was obtained from a human donor with low-grade glioma or glioblastoma, undergoing nonglioma brain surgery, or in good health (not recorded which). CDR3 in DNA: TGTGCCGGACAGGACAGGGGAGATACGCAGTATTTT. Amino acids: CAGQDRGDTQYF.